What follows describes a single T cell receptor beta chain. Its cognate antigen is unknown. This record comes from a study of T cell responses to AZD1222 COVID-19 vaccine. General observations from the study: Close to half of all spike-specific TCRs reportedly target regions of the variants that are unmutated. Females made up more of the donors, who were largely white British, and clonal diversity may have come out too low. Spike as a whole was targeted by vaccine-associated CD4 TCRs, dominant at 160-218 and 743-854.

Measured with immunoSEQ multiplex PCR; TCRdb has only the in-frame clones, and not every one. The sample has roughly 80,000 clones, 88% seen once. The CDR3 length is 14 residues. Trimming left V 11 bases short and J 0 bases short, with 14 bases between. The germline V gene encodes CDR1 LNHDA and CDR2 SQIVND (reference sequence). This TCR came from an adult in good health. The source material was peripheral blood, sampled on day 0 of MenACWY control vaccination. The chain has TRBV19 and TRBJ1-3; D is possibly TRBD1 (5 bases). The CDR3 region has the DNA TGTGCCGGGGCAACAGGTTTCTCTGGAAACACCATATATTTT. Its protein is CAGATGFSGNTIYF.